These T cell receptor beta chains were read from a single sample in a study of blood T cells in healthy people across ages. TCRdb reprocessed the 5' RACE reads via MiXCR and lists one record per CDR3 protein. The sample has approximately 1.5 million distinct CDR3 sequences, about 45% seen once; the top ten hold just over 4%. Sample: blood. These receptors were taken from a woman younger than 30 in good health. Each CDR3 is given with its conserved first and last residue.

TRBV28	TRBJ2-6	CASSGGSGANVLTF
TRBV2	TRBJ2-5	CASTVLAGDGETQYF
TRBV9	TRBJ1-5	CASSVGHSNQPQHF
TRBV5-1	TRBJ2-1	CASSLGDRSSYNEQFF
TRBV4-1	TRBJ2-2	CASSHMRTGELFF
TRBV7-2	TRBJ2-5	CASSLETVKETQYF
TRBV20-1	TRBJ2-1	CSARRAAFNEQFF
TRBV2	TRBJ2-1	CASSELAEGPYNEQFF
TRBV29-1	TRBJ2-3	CSVRGPGSADTQYF
TRBV9	TRBJ2-3	CASSVANSVDTQYF
TRBV9	-	CASSAAGGAYNEQYF
TRBV29-1	TRBJ1-2	CSVEQLTYYGYTF
TRBV6-1	TRBJ1-6	CASSPREGAHSPLHF
TRBV18	TRBJ1-5	CASSPGGFQPQHF
TRBV5-6	TRBJ2-1	CASSPQGDGEQFF
TRBV6-2/TRBV6-3	TRBJ2-7	CASRNQRAIYEQYF
TRBV6-1	TRBJ1-5	CASSELLGTGNQPQHF
TRBV4-1	TRBJ2-1	CASSQSGTGALEQFF
TRBV6-6	TRBJ2-1	CASSYAGASYNEQFF
TRBV27	TRBJ2-7	CASSLSRLAEHYEQYF
TRBV10-2	TRBJ2-3	CASRAQGSTDTQYF
TRBV29-1	TRBJ2-1	CSADRGNEQFF
TRBV12-3/TRBV12-4	TRBJ2-3	CASSSRDRPENTQYF
TRBV3-1	TRBJ1-6	CASSQGGDDSPLHF
TRBV5-4	TRBJ1-2	CASSFGSSGVYGYTF
TRBV7-9	TRBJ1-1	CASSRGWTEAFF
TRBV15	TRBJ1-5	CATSRMAGHVSNQPQHF
TRBV21-1	TRBJ2-4	CASSNGVGTPREQYF
TRBV7-2	TRBJ2-4	CASSSTSGKNIQYF
TRBV7-2	TRBJ1-2	CASSLVTDGEYGYTF
TRBV2	TRBJ2-1	CASSDISWGQGAYNEQFF
TRBV9	TRBJ1-4	CASSLGGGTTEKLFF
TRBV20-1	TRBJ2-1	CSAFERGSYNEQFF
TRBV6-2/TRBV6-3	TRBJ2-1	CASTRLAGVFPYNEQFF
TRBV12-3/TRBV12-4	-	CASSPTLDEQYF
TRBV30	TRBJ2-1	CAWGQGYEQFF
TRBV3-1	TRBJ2-3	CASSQDSGGSTDTQYF
TRBV5-1	TRBJ2-7	CASSLGPLYEQYF
TRBV9	TRBJ1-2	CASSAGLGRAPATYGYTF
TRBV29-1	TRBJ2-5	CSVAVGYNEQYF
TRBV7-9	TRBJ2-3	CASSFSDARDTQYF
TRBV20-1	TRBJ1-2	CSASGRGRVNGYTF
TRBV4-3	-	CASSQEGTGPIREQYF
TRBV3-1	TRBJ1-1	CASSQVWAANTEAFF
TRBV6-5	TRBJ2-1	CASSYQSPGGLAGYNEQFF
TRBV7-9	TRBJ2-1	CASPSIGEYNEQFF
TRBV7-8	TRBJ1-1	CASSYPYGGLNTEAFF
TRBV7-2	TRBJ1-2	CASSFADAGRRYGYTF
TRBV29-1	TRBJ2-7	CSVGGLAGLCEQYF
TRBV6-2/TRBV6-3	TRBJ2-7	CASSYLRDSSYEQYF
TRBV7-9	-	CASSLGQDVYEQYF
TRBV15	TRBJ2-3	CATSRQPWTDTQYF
TRBV11-2	TRBJ2-7	CASSLVLGTGAKKLTYEQYF
TRBV7-2	TRBJ2-1	CASPSGRASSEQFF
TRBV5-1	TRBJ2-1	CASRVSLGYNEQFF
TRBV6-5	TRBJ2-1	CASSYLVASGGYNEQFF
TRBV28	TRBJ2-7	CASSPRVNPYEQYF